This T cell receptor (beta chain) appears in the sequencing data of a study of blood T cell repertoires in COVID-19. Study summary: COVID-19 samples, acute and convalescent, were from the United States, Italy and Spain. Sample material is recorded as cDNA or gDNA derived from T cells, B-cell-depleted T cells, or PBMCs.

In the original analysis: Estimates of nucleated cell counts were drawn from the amplification of reference gene primers. The assay was immunoSEQ multiplex PCR, and TCRdb's table has in-frame clones only and misses some. The DNA gave D and trimming, while V, J and clone size come from that table. This sample yields 250,000 to 300,000 clones, of which approximately 86% are seen a single time; 3.6% belongs to the top ten. Germline loops: CDR1 MNHEY, CDR2 SMNVEV (reference sequence). The CDR3 is made up of 12 amino acids. Deletions cut 4 bases from V and 14 bases from J, with 15 bases between. This clone was detected only a few times.

Sequences were obtained from peripheral blood. The chain has TRBV27 and TRBJ2-1; D remains unclear. The receptor was isolated from a man aged 18 to 35 with active or convalescent COVID-19. As DNA, the CDR3 is TGTGCCAGCAGTTCCTCTTTCCCCTACGAGTTCTTC. It specifies CASSSSFPYEFF.